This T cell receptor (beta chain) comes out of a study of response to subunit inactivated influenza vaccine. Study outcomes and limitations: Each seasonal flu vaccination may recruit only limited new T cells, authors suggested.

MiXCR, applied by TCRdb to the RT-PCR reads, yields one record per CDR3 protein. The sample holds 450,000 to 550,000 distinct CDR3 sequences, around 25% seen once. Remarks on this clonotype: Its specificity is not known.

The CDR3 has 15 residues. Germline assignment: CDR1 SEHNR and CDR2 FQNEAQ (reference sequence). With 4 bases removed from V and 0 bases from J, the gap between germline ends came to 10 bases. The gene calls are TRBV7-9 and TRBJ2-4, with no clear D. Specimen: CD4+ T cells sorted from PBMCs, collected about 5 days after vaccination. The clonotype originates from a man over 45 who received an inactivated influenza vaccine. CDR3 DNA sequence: TGTGCCAGCAGCTCCCCCCAACTAGCCAAAAACATTCAGTACTTC. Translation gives CASSSPQLAKNIQYF.